These T cell receptor beta chains were read from a single sample in a study of cytomegalovirus exposure and HLA in healthy donors. Using immunoSEQ multiplex PCR, the repertoire was profiled, and TCRdb retains in-frame clones only, with some absent. The table shows 120,000 or so clones, with over 70% occurring only once. The sequencing input was PBMCs. The receptors originated from a young man in good health and CMV-seropositive. CDR3s include the opening cysteine and the closing phenylalanine or tryptophan. Fields, in order: D gene, J gene, clone size, V gene, CDR3 protein, CDR3 DNA. The D gene is left open where the match is weak. A clone size is listed for some rows: how often the clone was seen (once, few, many), or a class if it is expanded.

D: TRBD1; J: TRBJ1-2; size: -; V: TRBV10-2; CDR3: CASSEYGQGGYGYTF; DNA: TGCGCCAGCAGTGAATATGGACAGGGAGGTTATGGCTACACCTTC
D: -; J: TRBJ2-7; size: few; V: TRBV4-3; CDR3: CASSQDTGLYEQYF; DNA: TGCGCCAGCAGCCAAGATACAGGGTTGTACGAGCAGTACTTC
D: TRBD2; J: TRBJ2-3; size: once; V: TRBV19; CDR3: CASSMLADSGDTQYF; DNA: TGTGCCAGTAGTATGCTAGCGGATTCGGGGGATACGCAGTATTTT
D: TRBD1; J: TRBJ1-2; size: -; V: TRBV18; CDR3: CASSPTRGLGGYTF; DNA: TGTGCCAGCTCACCAACCAGGGGGCTTGGGGGCTACACCTTC
D: -; J: TRBJ2-1; size: -; V: TRBV6-4; CDR3: CASSEVAEIWSYNEQFF; DNA: TGTGCCAGCAGTGAGGTAGCGGAGATATGGTCCTACAATGAGCAGTTCTTC
D: TRBD1; J: TRBJ2-3; size: -; V: TRBV10-2; CDR3: CATTAGTADTQYF; DNA: TGCGCCACCACCGCAGGGACAGCAGATACGCAGTATTTT
D: TRBD2; J: TRBJ2-1; size: -; V: TRBV6-1; CDR3: CASSPGLANEQFF; DNA: TGTGCCAGCAGTCCGGGACTAGCGAATGAGCAGTTCTTC
D: -; J: TRBJ2-7; size: -; V: TRBV28; CDR3: CAVMSRGYSYEQYF; DNA: TGTGCCGTCATGAGCCGGGGATACTCCTACGAGCAGTACTTC
D: -; J: TRBJ2-3; size: -; V: TRBV15; CDR3: CATSRRGPDTQYF; DNA: TGTGCCACCAGCCGCCGAGGTCCAGATACGCAGTATTTT
D: TRBD1; J: TRBJ2-7; size: -; V: TRBV15; CDR3: CATSSTGTGFFIYF; DNA: TGTGCCACCAGCAGTACCGGGACAGGGTTTTTCATATACTTC
D: -; J: TRBJ1-1; size: -; V: TRBV5-4; CDR3: CASSLPRLAEAFF; DNA: TGTGCCAGCAGCCTACCCCGATTGGCTGAAGCTTTCTTT
D: TRBD2; J: TRBJ2-3; size: -; V: TRBV6-1; CDR3: CASSILAGATDTQYF; DNA: TGTGCCAGCAGTATACTAGCGGGAGCCACAGATACGCAGTATTTT
D: -; J: TRBJ2-5; size: -; V: TRBV14; CDR3: CASSQWTPMVETQYF; DNA: TGTGCCAGCAGCCAATGGACTCCTATGGTAGAGACCCAGTACTTC
D: -; J: TRBJ1-5; size: few; V: TRBV4-3; CDR3: CASSQDFQLNQPQHF; DNA: TGCGCCAGCAGCCAAGATTTCCAGTTAAATCAGCCCCAGCATTTT
D: -; J: TRBJ1-1; size: -; V: TRBV5-5; CDR3: CASSLQGGSTEAFF; DNA: TGTGCCAGCAGCTTGCAGGGAGGGAGCACTGAAGCTTTCTTT
D: TRBD1; J: TRBJ2-1; size: -; V: TRBV2; CDR3: CASRADRDNEQFF; DNA: TGTGCCAGCAGAGCGGACAGGGACAATGAGCAGTTCTTC
D: TRBD1; J: TRBJ2-1; size: -; V: TRBV5-4; CDR3: CASSHGGTGLHEQFF; DNA: TGTGCCAGCAGCCACGGTGGGACAGGGTTGCATGAGCAGTTCTTC
D: -; J: TRBJ1-1; size: -; V: TRBV5-5; CDR3: CASSLQAMNTEAFF; DNA: TGTGCCAGCAGCTTACAGGCGATGAACACTGAAGCTTTCTTT
D: TRBD1; J: TRBJ1-5; size: -; V: TRBV19; CDR3: CASRSGTDYQPQHF; DNA: TGTGCCAGTAGGTCCGGGACAGACTATCAGCCCCAGCATTTT
D: TRBD2; J: TRBJ2-3; size: -; V: TRBV10-2; CDR3: CASSGLGEGTQYF; DNA: TGCGCCAGCAGTGGATTGGGGGAGGGGACGCAGTATTTT
D: -; J: TRBJ2-1; size: -; V: TRBV9; CDR3: CASSTGGTPAGNEQFF; DNA: TGTGCCAGCAGCACAGGAGGGACTCCGGCGGGCAATGAGCAGTTCTTC
D: -; J: TRBJ1-5; size: few; V: TRBV5-6; CDR3: CASSLGGGLGNQPQHF; DNA: TGTGCCAGCAGCTTGGGTGGAGGGCTGGGAAATCAGCCCCAGCATTTT
D: TRBD2; J: TRBJ2-3; size: few; V: TRBV25-1; CDR3: CASRGLAGVEDTQYF; DNA: TGTGCCAGCAGGGGACTAGCGGGAGTTGAAGATACGCAGTATTTT
D: TRBD2; J: TRBJ2-1; size: -; V: TRBV27; CDR3: CASSQGLADYNEQFF; DNA: TGTGCCAGCAGTCAGGGACTAGCGGATTACAATGAGCAGTTCTTC
D: -; J: TRBJ2-5; size: -; V: TRBV5-4; CDR3: CASSLGQHQQETQYF; DNA: TGTGCTAGCAGTCTAGGACAGCATCAACAAGAGACCCAGTACTTC
D: TRBD1; J: TRBJ1-1; size: -; V: TRBV18; CDR3: CASSPHDRGSTTEAFF; DNA: TGTGCCAGCTCACCCCATGACAGGGGTAGTACCACTGAAGCTTTCTTT
D: TRBD2; J: TRBJ2-1; size: -; V: TRBV5-1; CDR3: CASSLALGAGNEQFF; DNA: TGCGCCAGCAGCTTGGCCCTAGGAGCGGGGAATGAGCAGTTCTTC
D: TRBD1; J: TRBJ1-2; size: -; V: TRBV27; CDR3: CASMTIRGLFYGYTF; DNA: TGTGCCAGCATGACTATCAGGGGGCTTTTCTATGGCTACACCTTC
D: -; J: TRBJ2-2; size: -; V: TRBV11-2; CDR3: CASSPPGVATGELFF; DNA: TGTGCCAGCAGTCCACCAGGGGTAGCCACCGGGGAGCTGTTTTTT
D: TRBD1; J: TRBJ2-2; size: -; V: TRBV6-5; CDR3: CASSYSGTAIGELFF; DNA: TGTGCCAGCAGTTACTCCGGGACAGCTATCGGGGAGCTGTTTTTT
D: -; J: TRBJ2-5; size: few; V: TRBV5-1; CDR3: CASSLGPDYQETQYF; DNA: TGCGCCAGCAGCTTGGGTCCAGACTACCAAGAGACCCAGTACTTC
D: TRBD1; J: TRBJ1-1; size: -; V: TRBV27; CDR3: CASSIQGIAEAFF; DNA: TGTGCCAGCAGTATACAGGGGATCGCTGAAGCTTTCTTT
D: -; J: TRBJ2-2; size: few; V: TRBV7-2; CDR3: CASTPRDGAGELFF; DNA: TGTGCCAGCACCCCACGGGATGGAGCCGGGGAGCTGTTTTTT
D: TRBD1; J: TRBJ1-6; size: -; V: TRBV19; CDR3: CASRGQSGTGNSPLHF; DNA: TGTGCCAGTCGGGGCCAATCCGGGACAGGCAATTCACCCCTCCACTTT
D: -; J: TRBJ1-2; size: -; V: TRBV7-9; CDR3: CASRLDAGANYGYTF; DNA: TGTGCCAGCCGACTAGACGCGGGGGCTAACTATGGCTACACCTTC
D: TRBD2; J: TRBJ2-2; size: -; V: TRBV30; CDR3: CACDLLGASGFANTGELFF; DNA: TGTGCCTGTGACCTGTTGGGGGCTAGCGGGTTCGCGAACACCGGGGAGCTGTTTTTT
D: -; J: TRBJ2-1; size: -; V: TRBV30; CDR3: CAWSVTRNLAIKQFF; DNA: TGTGCCTGGAGTGTCACCCGTAACCTGGCAATTAAGCAGTTCTTC
D: -; J: TRBJ1-5; size: -; V: TRBV10-2; CDR3: CAAGGDQPQHF; DNA: TGCGCCGCGGGGGGCGATCAGCCCCAGCATTTT
D: -; J: TRBJ1-5; size: once; V: TRBV2; CDR3: CASTRQAIGQPQHF; DNA: TGTGCCAGCACCCGACAGGCAATAGGTCAGCCCCAGCATTTT
D: -; J: TRBJ2-1; size: -; V: TRBV7-9; CDR3: CSSSSGYNEQFF; DNA: TGTTCCAGCAGTAGCGGCTACAATGAGCAGTTCTTC
D: TRBD2; J: TRBJ2-7; size: -; V: TRBV5-1; CDR3: CASSPAGVAYEQYF; DNA: TGCGCCAGCAGCCCTGCGGGGGTGGCCTACGAGCAGTACTTC
D: -; J: TRBJ1-2; size: -; V: TRBV6-1; CDR3: CASRAGEGYTF; DNA: TGTGCCAGCAGAGCAGGGGAAGGCTACACCTTC
D: -; J: TRBJ2-3; size: -; V: TRBV4-3; CDR3: CASSQGLATDTQYF; DNA: TGCGCCAGCAGCCAAGGGCTAGCCACAGATACGCAGTATTTT
D: TRBD1; J: TRBJ1-1; size: -; V: TRBV14; CDR3: CASSQTGVNTEAFF; DNA: TGTGCCAGCAGCCAGACAGGGGTGAACACTGAAGCTTTCTTT
D: TRBD1; J: TRBJ1-1; size: -; V: TRBV7-9; CDR3: CASSLGTGGFTEAFF; DNA: TGTGCCAGCAGCTTAGGGACAGGGGGTTTCACTGAAGCTTTCTTT
D: -; J: TRBJ2-5; size: once; V: TRBV7-2; CDR3: CASSRQNQETQYF; DNA: TGTGCCAGCAGTCGACAGAACCAAGAGACCCAGTACTTC
D: -; J: TRBJ2-6; size: -; V: TRBV11-2; CDR3: CASSLRMGSSGANVLTF; DNA: TGTGCCAGCAGCTTACGAATGGGCAGCTCTGGGGCCAACGTCCTGACTTTC
D: TRBD1; J: TRBJ2-7; size: -; V: TRBV10-1; CDR3: CASMSRDRGHEQYF; DNA: TGCGCCAGCATGAGTCGGGACAGGGGGCACGAGCAGTACTTC
D: -; J: TRBJ1-4; size: few; V: TRBV4-3; CDR3: CASSQGTRAEKLFF; DNA: TGCGCCAGCAGCCAAGGGACGCGGGCCGAAAAACTGTTTTTT